The present T cell receptor (beta chain) was sequenced within a study of cytomegalovirus exposure and HLA in healthy donors (dated by TCRdb to about 2017). The study in broad terms: According to an earlier analysis of several hundred of the donors, some 170 million T cells yielded over 90 million unique TCR beta sequences and around 280 Gb of sequence data. Around 330 gigabases of sequencing data and approximately 92 million unique TCR sequences made up an early release that covered 640 HLA-typed donors. The genetic ancestry cluster associated with self-reported Caucasian donors included roughly four fifths of the roughly 410 genotyped donors. The study aimed to test whether cataloging public T cell receptors could reveal signatures of past pathogen exposure. Using immunosequencing, the study profiled T cell repertoires from 666 subjects and related those repertoires to cytomegalovirus serostatus. Besides the first cohort of more than 650 subjects, a separate validation cohort made up of 120 different subjects was used. The study combined high-throughput TCR immunosequencing, statistical association of individual TCRs with disease status, and machine learning to predict cytomegalovirus infection status. To study patterns of TCR occurrence, a later analysis re-analyzed previously published TCR beta repertoires from more than 550 donors and added high-resolution HLA genotyping. In the later analysis, no new phenotypic data were used to find candidate immune exposures; instead, reliance was placed on TCR beta sequences and their occurrence across donors. An earlier analysis of several hundred of the donors applied high-throughput TCR beta sequencing to assess whether each TCR beta V gene segment acted as functional or pseudogenic. Donor age, sex, ethnicity and CMV serostatus were compiled together with the repertoire data. A later genetic analysis used genome-wide SNP genotypes for about 55% of the 666 donors, treating that subset as a discovery cohort. Every repertoire in the discovery cohort had been generated on one and the same sequencing platform. HLA typing included class I and class II loci at four-digit resolution. Typing coverage differed by locus: A, B, C, DRB1 and DQB1 were typed in about 620-640 donors, DQA1 in 522, DPA1 in approximately 600, and DPB1 in roughly 450. Roughly 5 DR-DQ haplotypes were handled as single units for association and clustering, since linkage in the cohort was strong. Among several hundred genotyped donors of the cohort, an average of roughly 230,000 unique TCR beta nucleotide sequences was sequenced per donor, of which about 18% were non-productive.

The cohort consisted of 600 to 700 healthy bone marrow donors. Cohort members were all nominally healthy when sampled, although unrecorded immune exposures were likely present. The donor was CMV seronegative and was included in the group of a few hundred seronegative cohort members. A peripheral blood sample was provided by each donor, and peripheral blood mononuclear cells were used for TCR beta sequencing. Genomic DNA was extracted from the blood cell samples with the Qiagen DNeasy Blood Extraction Kit. Overall study outcomes, separate from this receptor: When HLA alleles, especially DR and DQ, strongly co-occurred, attributing TCR associations to individual alleles was difficult. According to a later analysis, most CMV-associated TCR beta chains appeared to be HLA-restricted, and the HLA associations seemed to be driven largely by CMV exposure. A later analysis found that TCR association rates varied across HLA loci, with DRB1 alleles showing the most associated TCRs and HLA-C alleles the fewest. Across donors, most TCR sequences were observed very rarely, whereas some public TCRs were present in many individuals. The authors suggested that the approach could potentially be extended to other disease states and immunological phenotypes. An association between a missense DCLRE1C variant and V-gene and J-gene trimming of TCR beta chains was found in a later genetic analysis and replicated in an independent cohort. Linkage disequilibrium might explain the correlated functional status among segregating V segments, but an unknown experimental factor could not be ruled out. In an earlier analysis of 587 of the donors, most TCR beta V segments appeared in productive rearrangements about 87% or about 30% of the time, broadly matching IMGT annotations. A group of highly shared sequence variants was considered likely to be a technical artifact of the sequencing pipeline. Presence/absence analyses assumed roughly uniform sequencing depth across donors, an assumption that may not hold. In a later analysis, several top co-occurrence clusters were reported to appear linked to parvovirus B19, influenza, CMV and Epstein-Barr virus. HLA typing was unavailable for some donors at each locus, so association tests used only the typed subset. This cohort had only TCR beta chains sequenced, and the lack of alpha or paired-chain data limited which features could be detected. A few of the identified cytomegalovirus-associated TCR beta chains were confirmed in vitro to be specific for cytomegalovirus antigens. For the cohort, immune exposure information was limited to CMV serostatus. Cytomegalovirus status was reported to be diagnosed by the classifier with high specificity and sensitivity in both the original and validation cohorts. The earlier analysis of about 600 of the donors excluded approximately 17 rarely observed V segments, including chromosome 9 orphons, because counts were too low. In a later analysis, HLA-associated TCR beta chains showed more clonal expansion and lower generation probabilities than non-associated chains that were equally common. A total of 164 TCR beta chains were listed by the study as associated with cytomegalovirus. A further reported finding was that TCR beta sequences accurately predicted the HLA-A and HLA-B alleles for most subjects in the first cohort. According to a later genetic analysis, donors in an Asian-associated ancestry cluster had fewer N-insertions in productive TCRs than the approximately 630-donor mean. At a false discovery rate of 0.05, a later analysis linked 16,951 TCR beta sequences to specific HLA alleles.

A note on this clone: The clone's antigen remains unknown. No base qualities exist here, and no much larger clone lies one base off it.

The receptor library was made with the immunoSEQ multiplex PCR assay. For the multiplex PCR, a mixture combining 60 forward primers for TCR Vbeta segments and 13 reverse primers for TCR Jbeta segments was used. A multiplex PCR assay on genomic DNA amplified the CDR3 region of rearranged TCR beta genes. Amplified TCR beta libraries were sequenced as 87-base-pair reads on the Illumina HiSeq System. The study's processing was this. A later analysis counted about 76 million unique TCR beta chains across the roughly 700 repertoires, and some 12 million of these chains were shared by at least two donors. Raw reads were error-corrected and collapsed into unique sequences by a nearest-neighbor algorithm in which closely related sequences were merged to remove PCR and sequencing errors. To assign V, D and J gene segments, CDR3 sequences were aligned to IMGT reference sequences. For a sequence to be retained, a match of at least six nucleotides to both a V gene segment and a J gene segment was required. Rearrangements were called productive when the CDR3 lacked stop codons and stayed in frame with V and J; all others were non-productive. CDR3 was defined according to IMGT convention as the region running from the second conserved V-encoded cysteine to the conserved J-encoded phenylalanine. The earlier analysis of 500 to 600 of the donors excluded sequences that lacked an unambiguous match to a single V gene segment. In an earlier analysis of 500 to 750 of the donors, V segments were called functional above 56.7% productive rearrangements and were called segregating when the between-donor standard deviation exceeded 5%. A statistical classification framework was built for diagnosing cytomegalovirus status from the catalog of TCR beta chain sequences. A later analysis assigned V and J genes by comparing TCR nucleotide sequences with IMGT/GENE-DB human TR gene sequences. In a later analysis, CDR3 sequences and most-parsimonious VDJ recombination scenarios were assigned using the TCRdist pipeline. A later analysis defined each TCR beta chain by its CDR3 amino acid sequence plus V-gene family, and excluded reads lacking a unique V-gene family. A later analysis removed 550 to 700 highly shared, low-generation-probability nucleotide sequences to deal with suspected cross-contamination and a sequencing artifact. In a later analysis, a clonal expansion index for each public chain was calculated from normalized within-repertoire ranks of inferred template counts. Generation probabilities in a later analysis came from a VDJ recombination model fitted to out-of-frame rearrangements, and those results were checked against IGoR. Hypergeometric tests were used in a later analysis to score TCR-TCR, TCR-HLA and TCR-CMV co-occurrence, with a repertoire-size bias correction applied to the TCR pairs. In a later analysis, false discovery rates were estimated by permuting HLA or CMV assignments 20 times. In a later analysis, co-occurring TCRs were grouped using DBSCAN, with TCRdist sequence similarity added in when clustering inside HLA-allele-positive subsets. For co-occurrence clustering, repertoires with fewer than 30,000 or more than 120,000 public chains were excluded, along with five repertoires with anomalous nucleotide sharing. TCRdb mirrors the immuneACCESS table, restricted to in-frame sequences. Some clones are absent from its copies; in checked studies, under half trace to an unresolved V gene, and the reason for the others is unknown. V and J calls and clone size are those listed in that table; D and trimming were worked out from the DNA. Within this sample are hundreds of thousands of clones, with almost 80% of them counted one time only. The ten largest clones capture approximately 3.8% of the sample.

Specimen: PBMCs. The clonotype originates from a male donor in good health and CMV-seronegative.

CDR3 reads: CASSFFREGLDTEAFF. Here is the DNA: TGCGCCAGCAGCTTTTTTAGGGAGGGGTTGGACACTGAAGCTTTCTTT. The chain is assembled from TRBV5-1 and TRBJ1-1; TRBD1 is perhaps the D gene, given 5 matching bases. Deletion took 2 bases off V and 3 bases off J, with a span of 17 bases between the germline ends. According to the germline V gene, CDR1 reads SGHRS and CDR2 reads YFSETQ. Its CDR3 holds 16 amino acids, cysteine through phenylalanine. The only DNA kept is the CDR3, 48 bases in frame from the first base.